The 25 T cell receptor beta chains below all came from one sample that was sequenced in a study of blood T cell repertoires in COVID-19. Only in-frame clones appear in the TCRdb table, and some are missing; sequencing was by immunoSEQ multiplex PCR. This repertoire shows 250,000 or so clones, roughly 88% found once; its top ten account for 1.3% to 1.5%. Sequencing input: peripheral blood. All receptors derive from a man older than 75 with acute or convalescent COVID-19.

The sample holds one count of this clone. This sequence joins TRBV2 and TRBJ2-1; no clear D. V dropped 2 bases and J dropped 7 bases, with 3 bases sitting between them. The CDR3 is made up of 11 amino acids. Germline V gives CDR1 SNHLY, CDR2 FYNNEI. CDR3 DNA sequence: TGTGCCAGCAGTGAATATAATGAGCAGTTCTTC. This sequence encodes CASSEYNEQFF.

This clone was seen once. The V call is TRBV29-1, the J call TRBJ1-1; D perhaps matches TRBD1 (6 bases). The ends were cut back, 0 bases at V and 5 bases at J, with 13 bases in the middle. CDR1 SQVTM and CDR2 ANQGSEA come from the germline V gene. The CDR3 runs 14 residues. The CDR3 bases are TGCAGCGTTGAAGATTTCAGGGGAGGGACTGAAGCTTTCTTT. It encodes CSVEDFRGGTEAFF.

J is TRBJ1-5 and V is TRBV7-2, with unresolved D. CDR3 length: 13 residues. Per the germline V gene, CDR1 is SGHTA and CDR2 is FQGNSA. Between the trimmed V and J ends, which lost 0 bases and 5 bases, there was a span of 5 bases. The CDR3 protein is CASSLALDQPQHF. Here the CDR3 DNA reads TGTGCCAGCAGCTTAGCCCTAGATCAGCCCCAGCATTTT.

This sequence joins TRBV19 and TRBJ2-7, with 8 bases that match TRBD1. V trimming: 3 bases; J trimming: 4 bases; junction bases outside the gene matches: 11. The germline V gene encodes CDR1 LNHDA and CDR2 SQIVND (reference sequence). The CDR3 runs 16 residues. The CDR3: CASSITRTGKKYEQYF. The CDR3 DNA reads TGTGCCAGTAGTATTACGAGGACAGGGAAGAAGTACGAGCAGTACTTC.

This CDR3 is CASSPTGGANGYTF. In DNA form, the CDR3 reads TGTGCCAGCAGCCCCACAGGGGGCGCGAACGGCTACACCTTC. V is TRBV7-3 and J is TRBJ1-2, with 9 bases aligning to TRBD1. CDR1 and CDR2 from the germline V gene are SGHTA and FQGTGA. The CDR3 is 14 residues long. The junction had 9 bases not matched to a gene; V was cut back by 5 bases and J by 8 bases. Full variable domain (remainder filled in from reference TRBV7-3 and TRBJ1-2): GAGVSQTPSNKVTEKGKYVELRCDPISGHTALYWYRQSLGQGPEFLIYFQGTGAADDSGLPNDRFFAVRPEGSVSTLKIQRTERGDSAVYLCASSPTGGANGYTFGSGTRLTVV.

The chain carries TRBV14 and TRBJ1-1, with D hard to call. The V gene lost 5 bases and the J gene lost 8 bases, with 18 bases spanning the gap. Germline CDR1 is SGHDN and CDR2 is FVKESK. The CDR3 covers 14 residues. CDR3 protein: CASSRGYEFAEAFF. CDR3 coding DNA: TGTGCCAGCAGCAGAGGTTATGAATTTGCGGAAGCTTTCTTT.

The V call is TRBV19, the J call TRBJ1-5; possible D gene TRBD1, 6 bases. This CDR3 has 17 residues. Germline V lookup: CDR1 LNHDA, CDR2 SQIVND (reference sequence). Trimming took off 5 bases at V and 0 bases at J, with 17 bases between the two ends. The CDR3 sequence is CASSVQTGGFSNQPQHF. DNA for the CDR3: TGTGCCAGTAGTGTCCAAACGGGGGGCTTTAGCAATCAGCCCCAGCATTTT. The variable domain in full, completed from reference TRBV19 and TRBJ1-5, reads DGGITQSPKYLFRKEGQNVTLSCEQNLNHDAMYWYRQDPGQGLRLIYYSQIVNDFQKGDIAEGYSVSREKKESFPLTVTSAQKNPTAFYLCASSVQTGGFSNQPQHFGDGTRLSIL.

The CDR3 here is CASSYSRTYGYTF. CDR3 DNA sequence: TGTGCCAGCAGTTACTCCCGAACTTATGGCTACACCTTC. The rearrangement uses TRBV6-5 and TRBJ1-2; D is unresolved. Germline V gene data show CDR1 as MNHEY and CDR2 as SVGAGI. Trimming left V 0 bases short and J 5 bases short, with 7 bases between. CDR3 length equals 13 residues.

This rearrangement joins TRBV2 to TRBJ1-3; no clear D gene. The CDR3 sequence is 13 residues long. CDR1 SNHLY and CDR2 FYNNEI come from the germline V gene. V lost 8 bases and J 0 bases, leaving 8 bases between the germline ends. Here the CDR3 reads CASGQDSGNTIYF. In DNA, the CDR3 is TGTGCCAGCGGGCAAGACTCTGGAAACACCATATATTTT. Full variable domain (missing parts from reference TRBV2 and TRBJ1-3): EPEVTQTPSHQVTQMGQEVILRCVPISNHLYFYWYRQILGQKVEFLVSFYNNEISEKSEIFDDQFSVERPDGSNFTLKIRSTKLEDSAMYFCASGQDSGNTIYFGEGSWLTVV.

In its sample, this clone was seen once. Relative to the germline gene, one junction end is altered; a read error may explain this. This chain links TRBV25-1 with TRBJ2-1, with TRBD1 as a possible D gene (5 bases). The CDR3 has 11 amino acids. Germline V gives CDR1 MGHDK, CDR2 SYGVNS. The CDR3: CASSDQGSSLF. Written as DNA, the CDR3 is TGTGCCAGCAGTGACCAGGGAAGTTCGCTCTTC. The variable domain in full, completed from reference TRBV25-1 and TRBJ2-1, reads EADIYQTPRYLVIGTGKKITLECSQTMGHDKMYWYQQDPGMELHLIHYSYGVNSTEKGDLSSESTVSRIRTEHFPLTLESARPSHTSQYLCASSDQGSSLFGPGTRLTVL.

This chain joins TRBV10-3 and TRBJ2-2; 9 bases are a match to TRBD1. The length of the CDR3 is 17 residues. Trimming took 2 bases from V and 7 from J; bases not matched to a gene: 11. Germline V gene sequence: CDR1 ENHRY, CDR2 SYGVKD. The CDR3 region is CAISEAKGQGMNGELFF. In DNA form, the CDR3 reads TGTGCCATCAGTGAGGCCAAAGGACAGGGGATGAACGGGGAGCTGTTTTTT.

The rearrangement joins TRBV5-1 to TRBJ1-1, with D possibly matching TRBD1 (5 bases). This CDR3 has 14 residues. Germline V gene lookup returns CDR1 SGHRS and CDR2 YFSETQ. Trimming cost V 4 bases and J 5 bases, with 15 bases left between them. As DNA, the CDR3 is TGCGCCAGCAGCAGGTCCCCGGGGGTAACTGAAGCTTTCTTT. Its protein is CASSRSPGVTEAFF.

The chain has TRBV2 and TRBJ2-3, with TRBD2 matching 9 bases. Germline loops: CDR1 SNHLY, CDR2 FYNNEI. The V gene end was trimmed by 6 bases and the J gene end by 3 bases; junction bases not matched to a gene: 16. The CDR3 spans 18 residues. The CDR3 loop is CASRRTSLAGAVTDTQYF. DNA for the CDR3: TGTGCCAGCAGGCGAACATCGTTAGCGGGAGCAGTTACAGATACGCAGTATTTT.

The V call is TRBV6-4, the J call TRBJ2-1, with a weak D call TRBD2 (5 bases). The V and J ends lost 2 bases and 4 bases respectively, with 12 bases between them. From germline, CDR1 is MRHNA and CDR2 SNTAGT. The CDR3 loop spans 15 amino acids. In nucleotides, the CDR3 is TGTGCCAGCAGTGACGTTTCATCGGGGTACAATGAGCAGTTCTTC. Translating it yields CASSDVSSGYNEQFF.

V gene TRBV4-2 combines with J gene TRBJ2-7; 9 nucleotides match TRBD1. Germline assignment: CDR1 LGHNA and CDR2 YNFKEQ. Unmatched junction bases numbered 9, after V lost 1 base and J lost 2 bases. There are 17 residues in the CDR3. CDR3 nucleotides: TGTGCCAGCAGCCAAGTTGCTGGACAGGGGATCACCTACGAGCAGTACTTC. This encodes CASSQVAGQGITYEQYF.

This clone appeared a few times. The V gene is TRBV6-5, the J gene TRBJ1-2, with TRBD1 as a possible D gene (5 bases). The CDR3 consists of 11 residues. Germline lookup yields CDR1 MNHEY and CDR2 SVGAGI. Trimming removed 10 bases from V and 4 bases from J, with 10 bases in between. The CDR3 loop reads CATAGLYGYTF. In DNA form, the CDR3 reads TGTGCCACCGCGGGGCTCTATGGCTACACCTTC.

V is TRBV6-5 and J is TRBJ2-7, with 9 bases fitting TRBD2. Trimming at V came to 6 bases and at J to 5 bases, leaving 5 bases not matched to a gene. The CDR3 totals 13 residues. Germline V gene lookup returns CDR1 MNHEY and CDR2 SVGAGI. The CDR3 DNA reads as TGTGCCAGCAGGGTAGCGGGGGTCAACGAGCAGTACTTC. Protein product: CASRVAGVNEQYF.

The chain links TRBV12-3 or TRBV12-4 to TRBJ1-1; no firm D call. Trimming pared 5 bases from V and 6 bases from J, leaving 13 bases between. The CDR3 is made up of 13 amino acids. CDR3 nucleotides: TGTGCCAGCAGTCCCTTTAGCGGGGCTGAAGCTTTCTTT. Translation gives CASSPFSGAEAFF.

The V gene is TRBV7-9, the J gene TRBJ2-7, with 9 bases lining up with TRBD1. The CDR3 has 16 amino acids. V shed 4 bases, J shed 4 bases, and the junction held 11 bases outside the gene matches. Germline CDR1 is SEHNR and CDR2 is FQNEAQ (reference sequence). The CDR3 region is CASSSVGTGISYEQYF. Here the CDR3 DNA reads TGTGCCAGCAGCTCGGTTGGGACAGGGATATCGTACGAGCAGTACTTC.

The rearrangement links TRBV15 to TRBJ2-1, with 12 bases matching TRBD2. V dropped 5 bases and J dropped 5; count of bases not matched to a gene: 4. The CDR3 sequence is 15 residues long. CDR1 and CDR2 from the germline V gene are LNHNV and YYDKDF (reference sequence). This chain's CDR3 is CATSPGTSGHNEQFF. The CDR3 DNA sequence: TGTGCCACCAGCCCCGGGACTAGCGGGCACAATGAGCAGTTCTTC.

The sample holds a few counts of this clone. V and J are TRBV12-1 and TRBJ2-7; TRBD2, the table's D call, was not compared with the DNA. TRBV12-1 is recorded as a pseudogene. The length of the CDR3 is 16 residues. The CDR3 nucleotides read TGTGCCAGCAGCTTTTCCCCGGGAGGATTCTCCTACGAGCAGTACTTC. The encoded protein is CASSFSPGGFSYEQYF.

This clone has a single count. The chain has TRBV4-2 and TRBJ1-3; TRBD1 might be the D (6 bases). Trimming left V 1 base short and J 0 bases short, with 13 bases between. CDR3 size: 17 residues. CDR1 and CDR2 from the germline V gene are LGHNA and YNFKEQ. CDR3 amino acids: CASSQAGGTSSGNTIYF. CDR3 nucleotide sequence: TGTGCCAGCAGCCAAGCTGGGGGCACCAGCTCTGGAAACACCATATATTTT.

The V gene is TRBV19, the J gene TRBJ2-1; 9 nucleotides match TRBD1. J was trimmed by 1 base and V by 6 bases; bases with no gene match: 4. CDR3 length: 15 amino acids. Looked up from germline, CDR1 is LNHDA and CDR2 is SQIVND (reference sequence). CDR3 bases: TGTGCCAGTAGAGGGACAGGGTTTTCCTACAATGAGCAGTTCTTC. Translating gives CASRGTGFSYNEQFF.

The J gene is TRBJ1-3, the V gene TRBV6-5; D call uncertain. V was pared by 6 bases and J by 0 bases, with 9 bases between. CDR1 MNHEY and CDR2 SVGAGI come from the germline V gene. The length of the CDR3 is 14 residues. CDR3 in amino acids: CASSSGHSGNTIYF. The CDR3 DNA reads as TGTGCCAGCAGCTCAGGTCACTCTGGAAACACCATATATTTT.

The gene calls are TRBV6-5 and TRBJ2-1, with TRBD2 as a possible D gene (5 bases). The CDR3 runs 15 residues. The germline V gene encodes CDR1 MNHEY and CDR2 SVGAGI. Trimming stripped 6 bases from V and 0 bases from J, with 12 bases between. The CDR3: CASRDSVSSYNEQFF. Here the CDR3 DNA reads TGTGCCAGCAGGGATAGCGTGAGCTCCTACAATGAGCAGTTCTTC.